The present T cell receptor beta chain was sequenced within a study of metastatic and nonmetastatic thyroid tumors. This clone was found once. Patients had received no treatment of any kind before thyroid surgery. TCRdb re-called the PCR reads via MiXCR. Of more than 10,000 clones listed, around 25% are singletons. Trimming removed 4 bases at V and 2 bases at J, with 15 bases between. CDR1 is LNHDA, CDR2 SQIVND, per germline (reference sequence). The CDR3 runs 16 residues. V usage is TRBV19 and J usage is TRBJ1-5; possible D gene TRBD1, 5 bases. The sequence derives from a male donor with papillary thyroid cancer or a benign thyroid nodule (not recorded which). Some clones in this sample may be carry-over from other donors' samples. Sequencing was done on a sample of adjacent normal tissue. CDR3 sequence reads: CASSTAGGSGNQPQHF. The CDR3 bases are TGTGCCAGTAGTACGGCGGGGGGTTCGGGCAATCAGCCCCAGCATTTT. The whole variable domain, remainder taken from reference TRBV19 and TRBJ1-5, is DGGITQSPKYLFRKEGQNVTLSCEQNLNHDAMYWYRQDPGQGLRLIYYSQIVNDFQKGDIAEGYSVSREKKESFPLTVTSAQKNPTAFYLCASSTAGGSGNQPQHFGDGTRLSIL.